This TCR beta chain was sequenced during a study of cytomegalovirus exposure and HLA in healthy donors. Study-level findings and limits: The productive fraction for most TCR beta V segments was about 90% or about 30% in an earlier analysis.

The PCR had 60 Vbeta and 13 Jbeta primers. Sequencing used immunoSEQ multiplex PCR; TCRdb keeps in-frame clones, though not all of them. The sample has about 150,000 clones; about 64% are singletons. This CDR3 is 16 amino acids long. V shed 5 bases, J shed 5 bases, and the junction held 13 bases outside the gene matches. Per the germline V gene, CDR1 is MGHRA and CDR2 is YSYEKL. While unrecorded immune exposures were likely, the donors were nominally healthy when sampled. Points on this clone: Antigen: not known.

The TCR originated in a woman between 40 and 50 years old in good health and CMV-seronegative. The J gene is TRBJ2-7, the V gene TRBV4-1; TRBD1 aligns across 9 bases. Sequencing was carried out using PBMCs. CDR3 amino acids: CASSYLMTGGPHEQYF. In DNA, the CDR3 is TGCGCCAGCAGCTACCTAATGACAGGGGGTCCCCACGAGCAGTACTTC.